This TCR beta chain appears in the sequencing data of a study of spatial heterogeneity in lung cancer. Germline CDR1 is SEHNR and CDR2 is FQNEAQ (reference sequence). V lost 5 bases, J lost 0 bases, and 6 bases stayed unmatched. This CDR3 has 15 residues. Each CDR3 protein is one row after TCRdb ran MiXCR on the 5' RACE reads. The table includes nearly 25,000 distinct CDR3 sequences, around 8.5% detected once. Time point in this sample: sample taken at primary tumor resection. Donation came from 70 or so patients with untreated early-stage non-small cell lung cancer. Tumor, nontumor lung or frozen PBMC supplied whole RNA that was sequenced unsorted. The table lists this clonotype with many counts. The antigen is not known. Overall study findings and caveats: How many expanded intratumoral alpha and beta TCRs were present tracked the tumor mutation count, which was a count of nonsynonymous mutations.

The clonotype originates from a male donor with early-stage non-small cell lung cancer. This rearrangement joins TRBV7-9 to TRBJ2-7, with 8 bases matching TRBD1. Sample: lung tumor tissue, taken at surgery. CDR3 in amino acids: CASSAGQGLSYEQYF. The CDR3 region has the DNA TGTGCCAGCAGCGCTGGACAGGGACTCTCCTACGAGCAGTACTTC. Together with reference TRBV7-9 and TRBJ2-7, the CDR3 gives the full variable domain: DTGVSQNPRHKITKRGQNVTFRCDPISEHNRLYWYRQTLGQGPEFLTYFQNEAQLEKSRLLSDRFSAERPKGSFSTLEIQRTEQGDSAMYLCASSAGQGLSYEQYFGPGTRLTVT.